This record covers a single TCR beta chain. Its antigen is not known. This entry is derived from a study of cytomegalovirus exposure and HLA in healthy donors. TCRdb keeps only in-frame clones here, not all; method: immunoSEQ multiplex PCR. Of about 38,000 clones in the sample, over 85% are singletons; the top ten hold 3.3%. Study findings and constraints: Rarity marked most TCR sequences, yet some public TCRs occurred in many donors. Subsequent analysis of the approximately 120 validation repertoires found a tendency for first-cohort TCR clusters to co-occur.

Germline V CDR1 and CDR2: MNHEY, SMNVEV (reference sequence). The V end was cut by 6 bases, the J end by 3 bases, with 12 bases between. The CDR3 extends over 14 amino acids. This clonotype was sampled from a man between 18 and 35 years old in good health and CMV-seronegative. Sequenced sample: PBMCs. The rearrangement links TRBV27 to TRBJ2-1; possible D gene TRBD1, 6 bases. CDR3 nucleotides: TGTGCCAGCAGAGATAGGGGGAACTACAATGAGCAGTTCTTC. It specifies CASRDRGNYNEQFF.